This TCR beta chain was captured in a study of blood T cell repertoires in COVID-19 (dated by TCRdb to 2018 to 2020). For the study in its entirety: Collaborator samples came from the United States, Italy and Spain and covered acute and convalescent phases of COVID-19. The samples were drawn from the first 160 participants of the ongoing ImmuneRACE study and from more than 1,000 subjects provided by 6 global collaborators. HLA class I and class II types, where available, came from metadata supplied by the sample provider rather than from assay-based typing. Subjects who had been exposed to COVID-19, were actively infected with it, or had recovered from it provided the deeply sampled blood TCRbeta repertoires that made up the dataset. The prospective study material was composed of cDNA or gDNA derived from T cells, B-cell-depleted T cells, or PBMCs. The repertoires were released in a freely available public database meant as a resource for research on the immune response to SARS-CoV-2. The sample metadata nearly always contained a de-identified subject ID, COVID-19 status, age in years and sex.

Broader findings and caveats from the paper: How much clinical and demographic metadata was included differed by source and by participant, and the metadata was provided uncurated.

With respect to this clone: What this receptor recognizes is not known. Base qualities are not at hand, and no much larger clone is one base apart.

Collaborating institutions collected whole blood in K2EDTA tubes following their own protocols. Collaborator samples were shipped for TCRbeta analysis as frozen whole blood, isolated PBMCs, or DNA extracted from either sample type. The immunoSEQ Assay, a bias-controlled multiplex PCR, was used to amplify TCRbeta CDR3 regions from genomic DNA. In the original analysis: Within the assay, amplification of reference gene primers was used to estimate how many nucleated cells each sample contained. To quantify the absolute abundance of each unique TCRbeta CDR3 rearrangement, sequence reads were collapsed and filtered. For each sample, productive Simpson clonality was calculated by taking the square root of Simpson's diversity index across productive rearrangements. Imported from immuneACCESS, the table was reduced by TCRdb to in-frame sequences with V and J called. These copies leave out some clones; in studies compared against another copy, an unresolved V gene accounts for under half, and the cause of the remainder is not known. For V, J and clone size, that table is used; D and trimming come from the DNA. Counted in this sample were some 320,000 clones; approximately 85% of them appeared once. The top ten clonotypes cover just over 7% of the sample.

The CDR3 spans 14 residues, from the cysteine through the phenylalanine. Left in the record is the CDR3 DNA by itself, 42 bases read in frame from the first base. The germline V gene provides CDR1 ENHRY and CDR2 SYGVKD. V is reduced by 10 bases and J by 5 bases, leaving a spacing of 20 bases between them. The sequencing input was peripheral blood. The source is a human donor in a cohort sampled during active COVID-19. The chain uses TRBV10-3 and TRBJ1-1; the D gene is possibly TRBD1, with 5 bases matching. The bases read TGTGCCACAATGACCGGGACTGTGGGGACTGAAGCTTTCTTT. Its protein product is CATMTGTVGTEAFF.